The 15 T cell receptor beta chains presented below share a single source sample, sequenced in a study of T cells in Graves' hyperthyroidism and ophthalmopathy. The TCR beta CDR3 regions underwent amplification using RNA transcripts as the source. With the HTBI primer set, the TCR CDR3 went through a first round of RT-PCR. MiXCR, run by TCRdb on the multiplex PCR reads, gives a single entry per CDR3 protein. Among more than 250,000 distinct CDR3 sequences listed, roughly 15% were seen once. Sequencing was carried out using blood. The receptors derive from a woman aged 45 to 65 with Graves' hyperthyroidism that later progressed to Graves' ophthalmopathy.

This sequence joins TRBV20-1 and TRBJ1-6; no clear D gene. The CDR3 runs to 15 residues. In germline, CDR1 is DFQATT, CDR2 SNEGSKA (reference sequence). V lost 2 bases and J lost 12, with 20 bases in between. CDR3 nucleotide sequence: TGCAGTGCTAGATCGATTCGAGACAAAATGATACCCCTCCACTTT. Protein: CSARSIRDKMIPLHF.

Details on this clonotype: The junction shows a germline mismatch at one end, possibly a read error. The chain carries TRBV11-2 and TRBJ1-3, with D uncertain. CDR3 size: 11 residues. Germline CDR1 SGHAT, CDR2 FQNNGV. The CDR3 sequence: CPSSTGNTIYF. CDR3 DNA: TGTCCCAGTTCGACTGGAAACACCATATATTTT.

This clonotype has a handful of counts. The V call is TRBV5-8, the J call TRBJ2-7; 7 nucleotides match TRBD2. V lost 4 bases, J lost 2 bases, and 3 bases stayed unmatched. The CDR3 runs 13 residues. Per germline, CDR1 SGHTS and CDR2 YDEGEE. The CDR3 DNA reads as TGTGCCAGCAGCGAGCGGGGAGCCTACGAGCAGTACTTC. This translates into CASSERGAYEQYF.

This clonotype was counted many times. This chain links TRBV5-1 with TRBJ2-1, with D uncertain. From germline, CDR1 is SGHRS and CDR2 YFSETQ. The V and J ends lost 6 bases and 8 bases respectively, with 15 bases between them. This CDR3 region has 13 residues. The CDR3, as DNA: TGCGCCAGCACCACCACCGGCACGGATGAGCAGTTCTTC. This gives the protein CASTTTGTDEQFF.

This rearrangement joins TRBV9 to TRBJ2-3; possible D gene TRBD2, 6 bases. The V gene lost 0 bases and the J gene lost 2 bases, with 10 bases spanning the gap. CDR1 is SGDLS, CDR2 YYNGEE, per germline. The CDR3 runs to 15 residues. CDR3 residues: CASSVGPSDTDTQYF. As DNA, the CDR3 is TGTGCCAGCAGCGTAGGGCCTAGCGACACAGATACGCAGTATTTT.

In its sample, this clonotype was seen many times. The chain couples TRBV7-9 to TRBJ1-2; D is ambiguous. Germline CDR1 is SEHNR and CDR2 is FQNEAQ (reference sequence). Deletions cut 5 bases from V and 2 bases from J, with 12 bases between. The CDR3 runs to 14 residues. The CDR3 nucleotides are TGTGCCAGCAGCCCGTCCCACAGAAACTATGGCTACACCTTC. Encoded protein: CASSPSHRNYGYTF. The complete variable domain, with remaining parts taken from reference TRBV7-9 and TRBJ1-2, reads DTGVSQNPRHKITKRGQNVTFRCDPISEHNRLYWYRQTLGQGPEFLTYFQNEAQLEKSRLLSDRFSAERPKGSFSTLEIQRTEQGDSAMYLCASSPSHRNYGYTFGSGTRLTVV.

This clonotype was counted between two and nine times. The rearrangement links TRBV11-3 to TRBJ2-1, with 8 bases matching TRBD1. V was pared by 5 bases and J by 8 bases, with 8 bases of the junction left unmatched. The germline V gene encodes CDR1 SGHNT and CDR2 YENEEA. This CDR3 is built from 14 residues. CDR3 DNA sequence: TGTGCCAGCAGCCCCGACAGGGGACGGGATGAGCAGTTCTTC. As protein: CASSPDRGRDEQFF.

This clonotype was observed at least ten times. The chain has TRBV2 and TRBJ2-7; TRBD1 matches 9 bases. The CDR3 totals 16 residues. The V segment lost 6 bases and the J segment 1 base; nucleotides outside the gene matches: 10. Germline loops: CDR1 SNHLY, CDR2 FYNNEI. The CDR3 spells CASSYSGTGWSYEQYF. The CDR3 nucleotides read TGTGCCAGCAGCTATTCCGGGACAGGGTGGTCCTACGAGCAGTACTTC.

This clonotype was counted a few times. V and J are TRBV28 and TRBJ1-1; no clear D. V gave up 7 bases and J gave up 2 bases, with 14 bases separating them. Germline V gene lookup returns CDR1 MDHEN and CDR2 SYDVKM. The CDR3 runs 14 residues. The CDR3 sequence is CASNPLWGNTEAFF. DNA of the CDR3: TGTGCCAGCAACCCCTTATGGGGTAACACTGAAGCTTTCTTT. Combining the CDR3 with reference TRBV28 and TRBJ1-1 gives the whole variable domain DVKVTQSSRYLVKRTGEKVFLECVQDMDHENMFWYRQDPGLGLRLIYFSYDVKMKEKGDIPEGYSVSREKKERFSLILESASTNQTSMYLCASNPLWGNTEAFFGQGTRLTVV.

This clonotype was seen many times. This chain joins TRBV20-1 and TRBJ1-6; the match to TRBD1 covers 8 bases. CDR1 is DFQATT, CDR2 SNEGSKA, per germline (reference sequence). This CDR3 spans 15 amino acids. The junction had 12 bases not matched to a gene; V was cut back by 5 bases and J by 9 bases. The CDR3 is CSAPSSGTGFSPLHF. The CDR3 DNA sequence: TGCAGTGCTCCTTCATCCGGGACAGGTTTTTCACCCCTCCACTTT.

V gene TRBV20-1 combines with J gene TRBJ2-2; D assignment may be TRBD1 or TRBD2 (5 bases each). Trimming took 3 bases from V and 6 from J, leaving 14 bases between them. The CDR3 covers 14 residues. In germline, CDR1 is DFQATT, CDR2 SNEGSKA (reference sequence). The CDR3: CSASGARGAGELFF. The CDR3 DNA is TGCAGTGCTAGCGGCGCGAGAGGGGCCGGGGAGCTGTTTTTT.

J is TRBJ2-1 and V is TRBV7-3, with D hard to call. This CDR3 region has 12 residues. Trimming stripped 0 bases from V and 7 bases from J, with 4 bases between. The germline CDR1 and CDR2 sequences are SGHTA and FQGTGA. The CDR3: CASSLTENEQFF. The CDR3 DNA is TGTGCCAGCAGCTTAACAGAGAATGAGCAGTTCTTC.

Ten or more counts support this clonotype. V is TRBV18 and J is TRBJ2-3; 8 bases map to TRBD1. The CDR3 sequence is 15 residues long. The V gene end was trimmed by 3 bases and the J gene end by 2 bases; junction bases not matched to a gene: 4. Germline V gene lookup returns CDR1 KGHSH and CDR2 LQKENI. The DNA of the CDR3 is TGTGCCAGCTCACCCGACAGGGGACACACAGATACGCAGTATTTT. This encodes CASSPDRGHTDTQYF.

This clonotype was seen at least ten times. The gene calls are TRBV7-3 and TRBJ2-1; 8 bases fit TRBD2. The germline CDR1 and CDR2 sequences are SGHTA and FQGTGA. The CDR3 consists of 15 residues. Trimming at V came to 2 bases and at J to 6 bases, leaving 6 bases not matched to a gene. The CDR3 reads CASSLGAGVSNEQFF. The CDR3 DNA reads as TGTGCCAGCAGCTTAGGAGCGGGAGTATCCAATGAGCAGTTCTTC.

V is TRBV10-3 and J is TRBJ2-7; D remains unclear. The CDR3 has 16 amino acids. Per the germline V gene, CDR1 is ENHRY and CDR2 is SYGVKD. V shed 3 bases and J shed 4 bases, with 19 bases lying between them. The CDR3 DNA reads TGTGCCATCAGTGACCAGACTGGCGGAAGGGCGTACGAGCAGTACTTC. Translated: CAISDQTGGRAYEQYF.